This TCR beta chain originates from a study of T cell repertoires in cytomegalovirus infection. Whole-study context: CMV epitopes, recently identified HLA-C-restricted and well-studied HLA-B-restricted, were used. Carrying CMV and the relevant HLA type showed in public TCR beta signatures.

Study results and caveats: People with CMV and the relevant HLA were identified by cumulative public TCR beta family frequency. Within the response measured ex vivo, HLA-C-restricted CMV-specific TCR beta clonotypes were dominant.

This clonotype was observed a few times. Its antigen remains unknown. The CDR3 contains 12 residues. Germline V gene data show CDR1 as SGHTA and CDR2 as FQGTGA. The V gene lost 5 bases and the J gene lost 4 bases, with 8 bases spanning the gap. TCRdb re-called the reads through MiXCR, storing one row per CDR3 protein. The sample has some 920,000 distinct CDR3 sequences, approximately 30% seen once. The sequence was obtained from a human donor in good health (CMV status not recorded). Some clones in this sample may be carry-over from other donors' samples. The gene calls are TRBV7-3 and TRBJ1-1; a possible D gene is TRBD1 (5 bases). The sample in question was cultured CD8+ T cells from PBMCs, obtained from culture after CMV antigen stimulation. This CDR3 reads CASSKDTTEAFF. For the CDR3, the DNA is TGTGCCAGCAGCAAGGACACCACTGAAGCTTTCTTT.